This TCR beta chain comes out of a study of T cells in localized non-small cell lung cancer. Produced via immunoSEQ multiplex PCR; TCRdb's table is partial and in-frame only. This table holds under 35,000 clones, around 92% found once. Regarding this clone: Its target is unknown.

The CDR3 length is 15 residues. CDR1 and CDR2 (germline): SEHNR, FQNEAQ (reference sequence). V gave up 5 bases and J gave up 1 base, with 11 bases separating them. Findings and limits, study-wide: Median about 58 top-100 tumor clones were shared with paired adjacent lung. Owing to sequencing of a solitary tumor region, heterogeneity cannot be discounted.

The source is a woman between 35 and 75 years old with stage III lung adenocarcinoma. The input for sequencing was peripheral blood mononuclear cells, taken before any cancer treatment. V and J are TRBV7-9 and TRBJ2-2, with TRBD2 as a possible D gene (6 bases). The CDR3 region has the DNA TGTGCCAGCAGCCGTAGCGGCCAGAACACCGGGGAGCTGTTTTTT. Translating gives CASSRSGQNTGELFF. The variable domain in full, completed from reference TRBV7-9 and TRBJ2-2, reads DTGVSQNPRHKITKRGQNVTFRCDPISEHNRLYWYRQTLGQGPEFLTYFQNEAQLEKSRLLSDRFSAERPKGSFSTLEIQRTEQGDSAMYLCASSRSGQNTGELFFGEGSRLTVL.